The 2 T cell receptor beta chains given below trace back to one sample, sequenced in a study of neoadjuvant anti-PD-1 for oral cavity cancer. Repertoires were generated with immunoSEQ multiplex PCR, while TCRdb's copy carries only in-frame clones and drops some. Of about 39,000 clones listed, 65% to 80% were seen once; the top ten hold roughly 5%. Sample time point: after neoadjuvant nivolumab, at surgical resection. The sequencing here drew on PBMCs, taken after nivolumab (anti-PD-1) treatment. These receptors were obtained from a person between 40 and 80 years old with oral cavity squamous cell carcinoma.

This chain joins TRBV6-6 and TRBJ1-2, with TRBD1 as a possible D gene (5 bases). Trimming stripped 6 bases from V and 4 bases from J, with 15 bases between. CDR1 MNHNY and CDR2 SVGAGI come from the germline V gene (reference sequence). The CDR3 covers 14 residues. CDR3 region: CASRSRDSSYGYTF. In DNA form, the CDR3 reads TGTGCCAGCAGATCACGGGACTCCTCCTATGGCTACACCTTC.

In its sample, this clone was seen once. The CDR3 region has the DNA TGCGCCAGCAGCCAAGATCCCAGGGGGAAAGTCAATCAGCCCCAGCATTTT. Its protein product is CASSQDPRGKVNQPQHF. V is TRBV4-1 and J is TRBJ1-5, with TRBD1 matching over 7 bases. CDR3 length: 17 residues. V was clipped by 0 bases and J by 3 bases; unmatched bases: 8. CDR1 is MGHRA and CDR2 is YSYEKL in the germline V gene.